This T cell receptor (beta chain) was identified in a study of early T cells in non-severe SARS-CoV-2 infection. This CDR3 has 13 residues. Between the trimmed V and J ends, which lost 4 bases and 7 bases, there was a span of 14 bases. CDR1 SGHRS and CDR2 YFSETQ come from the germline V gene. Separate cDNA molecules each had unique molecular identifiers attached to them. TCRdb re-called the 5' RACE reads with MiXCR, one entry per CDR3 protein. Found here are under 140,000 distinct CDR3 sequences, about 12% of them singletons; the top ten hold around 4.1%. Sequenced here: whole blood, sampled at baseline. This rearrangement joins TRBV5-1 to TRBJ1-1; unclear D gene. The clonotype was recovered from an adult who was a healthcare worker with PCR-confirmed SARS-CoV-2 infection or an uninfected control (not recorded which). DNA of the CDR3: TGCGCCAGCAGCCCAGCCTGGGAGGGTGAAGCTTTCTTT. This translates into CASSPAWEGEAFF.